The clone carrying this T cell receptor (beta chain) was seen ten or more times. Antigen specificity is unknown. After template switching added a universal primer site, the resulting cDNA carried unique molecular identifiers. TCRdb called the 5' RACE reads again in MiXCR, with one record for every CDR3 protein. Found here are about 690,000 distinct CDR3 sequences, 5.5% to 7.5% of them singletons; the top ten hold around 2%. V gave up 1 base and J gave up 5 bases, with 14 bases separating them. The CDR3 length is 16 residues. CDR1 is SGHAT and CDR2 is FQNNGV in the germline V gene. The data belong to a study of identical twins. Study conclusions and caveats: Out-of-frame alpha sequences shared by twins showed excess low generation probability. Surplus twin overlap in beta out-of-frame sequences was less pronounced. Models underestimated TCR alpha sharing (out-of-frame) in monozygotic twins.

The sequenced sample was naive T cells sorted from blood. The rearrangement uses TRBV11-2 and TRBJ2-2; D gene ambiguous. The receptor was derived from a man aged 18 to 30 in good health. The CDR3 region is CASSLVELWGTGELFF. The CDR3 nucleotides read TGTGCCAGCAGCTTAGTGGAGTTGTGGGGTACCGGGGAGCTGTTTTTT.